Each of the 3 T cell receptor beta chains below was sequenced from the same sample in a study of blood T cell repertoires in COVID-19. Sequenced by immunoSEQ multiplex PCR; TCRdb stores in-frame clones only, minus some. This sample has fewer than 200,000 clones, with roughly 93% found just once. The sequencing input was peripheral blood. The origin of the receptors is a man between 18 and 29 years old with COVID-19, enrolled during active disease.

CDR3 DNA sequence: TGTGCCAGCAGTCTGTTAGCGGGGTCCTACAATGAGCAGTTCTTC. Its protein is CASSLLAGSYNEQFF. The J gene is TRBJ2-1, the V gene TRBV27; TRBD2 matches at 8 bases. Trimming cost V 5 bases and J 1 base; bases outside gene matches: 4. CDR1 MNHEY and CDR2 SMNVEV come from the germline V gene (reference sequence). The length of the CDR3 is 15 residues.

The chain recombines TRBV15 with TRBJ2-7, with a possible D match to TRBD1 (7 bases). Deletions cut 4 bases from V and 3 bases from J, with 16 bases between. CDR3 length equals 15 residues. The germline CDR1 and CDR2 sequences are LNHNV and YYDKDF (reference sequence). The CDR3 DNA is TGTGCCACCAGCAACCCGGGGGACAGATACTACGAGCAGTACTTC. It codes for CATSNPGDRYYEQYF.

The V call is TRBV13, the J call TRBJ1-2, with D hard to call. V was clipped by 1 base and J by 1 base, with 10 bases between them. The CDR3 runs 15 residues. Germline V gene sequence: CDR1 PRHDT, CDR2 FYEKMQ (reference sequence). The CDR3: CASSLAHEVNYGYTF. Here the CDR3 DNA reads TGTGCCAGCAGCTTAGCCCACGAGGTTAACTATGGCTACACCTTC.